The 14 T cell receptor beta chains below come from one sample, sequenced in a study of cytomegalovirus exposure and HLA in healthy donors. Primers: 60 Vbeta forward and 13 Jbeta reverse. Sequencing used immunoSEQ multiplex PCR; TCRdb keeps in-frame clones, though not all of them. The sample has 120,000 or so clones, approximately 84% seen once. Sequenced material: PBMCs. Receptor source: a man aged 18 to 30 in good health and CMV-seropositive.

The gene calls are TRBV25-1 and TRBJ2-7; 7 nucleotides match TRBD1. The CDR3 is 14 amino acids. Germline CDR1 reads MGHDK; CDR2 reads SYGVNS. V shed 4 bases, J shed 4 bases, and the junction held 7 bases outside the gene matches. The DNA of the CDR3 is TGTGCCAGCAGTGTAGGGACAGAGGTGTACGAGCAGTACTTC. Translated, it gives CASSVGTEVYEQYF.

The chain links TRBV5-5 to TRBJ1-2; 7 nucleotides match TRBD1. V was pared by 3 bases and J by 4 bases, with 15 bases of the junction left unmatched. This CDR3 spans 17 amino acids. Germline V CDR1 and CDR2: SGHKS, YYEKEE (reference sequence). CDR3 DNA sequence: TGTGCCAGCAGCTCCATCCTCGGGACAGTAGGCGGCTATGGCTACACCTTC. Protein product: CASSSILGTVGGYGYTF.

The chain couples TRBV5-1 to TRBJ2-1; TRBD2 matches at 13 bases. V lost 5 bases, J lost 6 bases, and 11 bases stayed unmatched. CDR3 length: 17 residues. Germline CDR1 is SGHRS and CDR2 is YFSETQ. The CDR3 nucleotides are TGCGCCAGCAGTTACCCAACGGGACTAGCGGGGTCCAATGAGCAGTTCTTC. It is translated as CASSYPTGLAGSNEQFF.

The J gene is TRBJ2-7, the V gene TRBV5-1; 10 positions agree with TRBD2. The CDR3 spans 15 residues. Trimming took 6 bases from V and 2 from J; bases not matched to a gene: 8. Germline V CDR1 and CDR2: SGHRS, YFSETQ. In nucleotides, the CDR3 is TGCGCCAGCAAAGCACTAGCGGGGTATGCCTACGAGCAGTACTTC. Its translation: CASKALAGYAYEQYF. Full variable domain (rest looked up from reference TRBV5-1 and TRBJ2-7): KAGVTQTPRYLIKTRGQQVTLSCSPISGHRSVSWYQQTPGQGLQFLFEYFSETQRNKGNFPGRFSGRQFSNSRSEMNVSTLELGDSALYLCASKALAGYAYEQYFGPGTRLTVT.

This clone has more than one count but fewer than ten. V usage is TRBV29-1 and J usage is TRBJ2-4; a possible D gene is TRBD2 (5 bases). This CDR3 spans 12 amino acids. With 5 bases removed from V and 2 bases from J, the gap between germline ends came to 7 bases. Germline values: CDR1 SQVTM, CDR2 ANQGSEA. CDR3 DNA: TGCAGCGTTCGGGAACCCAAAAACATTCAGTACTTC. Protein product: CSVREPKNIQYF.

The chain combines TRBV30 with TRBJ2-5; 7 bases line up with TRBD2. V lost 1 base and J lost 7; bases outside the gene matches: 9. Looked up from germline, CDR1 is GTSNPN and CDR2 is SVGIG (reference sequence). The CDR3 covers 14 residues. The CDR3 nucleotides are TGTGCCTGGAGTGAGGGACCGGGGGGTGTGACCCAGTACTTC. Translated, it gives CAWSEGPGGVTQYF.

The rearrangement joins TRBV6-4 to TRBJ2-3, with 10 bases that match TRBD1. Germline trimming cut 5 bases from V and 0 bases from J; bases unmatched to any gene: 5. Germline V gene data show CDR1 as MRHNA and CDR2 as SNTAGT. The CDR3 loop spans 16 amino acids. The CDR3 reads CASSYGQGGSTDTQYF. As DNA, the CDR3 is TGTGCCAGCAGTTACGGACAGGGGGGGAGCACAGATACGCAGTATTTT.

The table lists this clone with a few counts. V usage is TRBV2 and J usage is TRBJ2-3; 9 positions match TRBD2. The CDR3 contains 14 residues. CDR1 and CDR2 from the germline V gene are SNHLY and FYNNEI. The V segment lost 8 bases and the J segment 2 bases; nucleotides outside the gene matches: 5. This CDR3 reads CASGSGGITDTQYF. The CDR3 nucleotides are TGTGCCAGCGGTAGCGGGGGTATCACAGATACGCAGTATTTT.

The chain recombines TRBV11-2 with TRBJ1-2; maybe TRBD1 (5 bases). The CDR3 contains 15 residues. The germline V gene has CDR1 SGHAT and CDR2 FQNNGV. Deletions cut 1 base from V and 6 bases from J, with 15 bases between. CDR3 DNA sequence: TGTGCCAGCAGCTTAGCGGGGGTTGGGAGCCATGGCTACACCTTC. Its protein is CASSLAGVGSHGYTF.

The chain combines TRBV30 with TRBJ2-2; 7 bases are a match to TRBD1. Losses at the gene ends were 5 bases for V and 1 base for J; bases not matched to a gene: 7. The CDR3 extends over 15 amino acids. CDR1 is GTSNPN, CDR2 SVGIG, per germline (reference sequence). CDR3: CAWLTGQKNTGELFF. The CDR3 DNA follows: TGTGCCTGGTTAACGGGACAGAAGAACACCGGGGAGCTGTTTTTT.

This chain joins TRBV5-6 and TRBJ1-1; no clear D gene. CDR1 SGHDT and CDR2 YYEEEE come from the germline V gene. V was trimmed by 0 bases and J by 1 base, leaving 13 bases between them. The CDR3 is 16 residues long. DNA for the CDR3: TGTGCCAGCAGCTTGGTTCTGGGCTCTGGGAACACTGAAGCTTTCTTT. It translates to CASSLVLGSGNTEAFF. Supplemented by reference TRBV5-6 and TRBJ1-1, the full variable domain reads DAGVTQSPTHLIKTRGQQVTLRCSPKSGHDTVSWYQQALGQGPQFIFQYYEEEERQRGNFPDRFSGHQFPNYSSELNVNALLLGDSALYLCASSLVLGSGNTEAFFGQGTRLTVV.

The rearrangement links TRBV7-8 to TRBJ1-3; D gene ambiguous. The V gene lost 6 bases and the J gene lost 0 bases, with 9 bases spanning the gap. CDR1 and CDR2 from the germline V gene are SGHVS and FQNEAQ. The length of the CDR3 is 14 residues. CDR3: CASRALDSGNTIYF. CDR3 DNA: TGTGCCAGCAGAGCTCTAGACTCTGGAAACACCATATATTTT.

The CDR3 spells CASSTDRRSYEQYF. In DNA form, the CDR3 reads TGTGCCAGCAGTACCGACAGGCGTTCCTACGAGCAGTACTTC. The chain uses TRBV6-1 and TRBJ2-5, with TRBD1 as a possible D gene (6 bases). The DNA end is more similar to TRBJ2-7, so the J call may be wrong. Germline CDR1 and CDR2: MNHNS and SASEGT. CDR3 length: 14 amino acids.

The CDR3 coding sequence is TGTGCCAGCAGCCAAGATAGCGGGGGGAACACCGGGGAGCTGTTTTTT. It specifies CASSQDSGGNTGELFF. The V gene is TRBV4-2, the J gene TRBJ2-2, with TRBD2 matching 9 bases. The CDR3 totals 16 residues. Germline trimming cut 0 bases from V and 1 base from J; bases unmatched to any gene: 0. Germline V gives CDR1 LGHNA, CDR2 YNFKEQ.